This entry features one T cell receptor (beta chain) sequence. Its specificity is not known. This sample was included in a study of shared clonotypes between healthy human individuals. Findings and caveats of the study: Memory subsets generally showed lower estimated richness than naive subsets.

Profiling relied on immunoSEQ multiplex PCR, and the TCRdb table lists in-frame clones only, not all of them. The sample lists roughly 2.4 million clones; more than 90% were seen once. Germline V gene data show CDR1 as ENHRY and CDR2 as SYGVKD. After removal of 0 bases from V and 5 bases from J, the junction contained 3 bases not matched to a gene. The CDR3 runs 15 residues. The sample taken for sequencing was naive CD4+ T cells sorted from blood. Subset denoted: CD45RA+ positively selected. This chain connects TRBV10-3 to TRBJ2-5; 10 positions agree with TRBD2. This TCR was sampled from a man aged 18 to 29 in good health. The CDR3 is CAISESLAGMETQYF. CDR3 DNA: TGTGCCATCAGTGAGTCACTAGCGGGGATGGAGACCCAGTACTTC.